What follows describes a single T cell receptor (beta chain). The sample is drawn from a study of shared clonotypes between healthy human individuals. The V end lost 3 bases, the J end lost 0 bases, and 12 bases lay between the germline ends. The CDR3 is 15 amino acids. Germline V gene sequence: CDR1 MNHEY, CDR2 SMNVEV (reference sequence). Replicate PCRs for sorted subsets used approximately 190 ng DNA; this equaled 25,000 to 30,000 T cell genomes. The data were produced by immunoSEQ multiplex PCR, yet TCRdb's version contains in-frame clones alone and is incomplete. The data contain some 1,100,000 clones, approximately 80% of them singletons.

The J gene is TRBJ2-7, the V gene TRBV27; D is perhaps TRBD2 (5 bases). This clonotype was sampled from a young man in good health. Some clones in this sample may be carry-over from other donors' samples. What was sequenced was memory CD4+ T cells from PBMCs. As for subset: CD45RA-negative fraction. For the CDR3, the DNA is TGTGCCAGCAGTTTCAGGACTCCCCTCTCCTACGAGCAGTACTTC. Amino acid sequence: CASSFRTPLSYEQYF.